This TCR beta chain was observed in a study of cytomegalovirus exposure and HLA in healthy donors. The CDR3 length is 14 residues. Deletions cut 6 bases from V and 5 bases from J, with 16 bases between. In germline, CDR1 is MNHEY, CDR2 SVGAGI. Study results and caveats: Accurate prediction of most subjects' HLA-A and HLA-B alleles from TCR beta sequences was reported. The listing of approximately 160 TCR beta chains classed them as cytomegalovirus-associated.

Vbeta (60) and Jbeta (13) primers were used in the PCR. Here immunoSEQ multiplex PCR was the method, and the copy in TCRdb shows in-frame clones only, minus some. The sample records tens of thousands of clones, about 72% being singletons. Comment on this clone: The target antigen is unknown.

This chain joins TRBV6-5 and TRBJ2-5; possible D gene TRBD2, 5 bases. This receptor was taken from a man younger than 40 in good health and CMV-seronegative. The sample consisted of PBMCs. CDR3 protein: CASRAATIGETQYF. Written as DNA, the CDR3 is TGTGCCAGCAGAGCGGCTACGATAGGGGAGACCCAGTACTTC.